Detailed here is one T cell receptor beta chain. Its antigen remains unknown. The data were taken from a study of T cell repertoires in cytomegalovirus infection. Study-level information: Carrying CMV and the relevant HLA type showed in public TCR beta signatures.

Germline V gene lookup returns CDR1 MNHEY and CDR2 SVGEGT. The J segment lost 3 bases and the V segment lost 6 bases, leaving 8 bases of the junction unmatched. This CDR3 has 14 residues. TCRdb ran MiXCR on the reads and lists one entry per CDR3 protein. The sample lists some 240,000 distinct CDR3 sequences; approximately 15% were seen once. Whole-study findings and limits: Within the response measured ex vivo, HLA-C-restricted CMV-specific TCR beta clonotypes were dominant. Cumulative public TCR beta family frequency identified carriers of CMV plus the relevant HLA.

Sample: CD8+ T cells from PBMCs. V is TRBV6-2 or TRBV6-3 and J is TRBJ2-7, with TRBD2 identical over 7 bases. This TCR was recovered from a human donor in good health (CMV status not recorded). Some clones in this sample may be carry-over from other donors' samples. DNA for the CDR3: TGTGCCAGCAGAAGGACTAGAGATAGCTACGAGCAGTACTTC. Protein product: CASRRTRDSYEQYF.